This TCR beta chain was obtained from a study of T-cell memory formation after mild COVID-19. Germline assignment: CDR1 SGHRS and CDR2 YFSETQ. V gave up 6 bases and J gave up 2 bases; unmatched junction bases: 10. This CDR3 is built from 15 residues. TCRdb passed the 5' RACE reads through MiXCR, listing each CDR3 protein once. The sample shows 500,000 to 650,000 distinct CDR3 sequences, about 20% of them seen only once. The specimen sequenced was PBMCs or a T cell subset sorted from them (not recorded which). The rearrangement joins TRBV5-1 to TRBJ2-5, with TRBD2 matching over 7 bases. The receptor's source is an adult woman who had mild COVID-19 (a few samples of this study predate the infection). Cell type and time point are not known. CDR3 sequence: CASTRGRATQETQYF. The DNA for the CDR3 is TGCGCCAGCACCCGGGGGAGGGCAACACAAGAGACCCAGTACTTC.